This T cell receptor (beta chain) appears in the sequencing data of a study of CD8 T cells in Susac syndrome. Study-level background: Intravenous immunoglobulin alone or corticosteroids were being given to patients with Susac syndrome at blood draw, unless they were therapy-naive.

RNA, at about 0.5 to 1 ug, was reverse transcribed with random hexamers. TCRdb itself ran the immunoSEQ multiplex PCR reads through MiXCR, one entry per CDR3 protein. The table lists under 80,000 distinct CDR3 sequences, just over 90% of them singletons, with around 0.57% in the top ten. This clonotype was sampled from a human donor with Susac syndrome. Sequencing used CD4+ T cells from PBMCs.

The CDR3 protein is CASSYLGTNYGYTF. CDR3 nucleotide sequence: TGTGCCAGCAGTTACCTCGGAACTAACTATGGCTACACCTTC. The chain carries TRBV6-5 and TRBJ1-2; D not resolved. The ends were cut back, 2 bases at V and 0 bases at J, with 7 bases in the middle. In germline, CDR1 is MNHEY, CDR2 SVGAGI. CDR3 size: 14 residues.